This T cell receptor (beta chain) was captured in a study of spatial heterogeneity in lung cancer. This clonotype has ten or more counts. Its antigen is still unknown. Time point of the sample: sample taken at primary tumor resection. Trimming stripped 6 bases from V and 4 bases from J, with 15 bases between. CDR3 length: 15 residues. Looked up from germline, CDR1 is MNHNY and CDR2 is SVGAGI (reference sequence). Findings and limits, study-wide: Tumors with more nonsynonymous mutations had more expanded intratumoral alpha and beta TCRs.

MiXCR, applied by TCRdb to the 5' RACE reads, yields one record per CDR3 protein. The sample yields about 12,000 distinct CDR3 sequences, 5% to 6.5% seen once. This material consisted of lung tumor tissue, taken at surgery. The source of this sequence is a male donor with early-stage non-small cell lung cancer. The V and J genes are TRBV6-6 and TRBJ1-4; D ambiguous. CDR3 loop: CASSPKDGFNEKLFF. In nucleotides, the CDR3 is TGTGCCAGCAGCCCAAAGGACGGATTTAATGAAAAACTGTTTTTT.